The 31 T cell receptor beta chains in this list originate from one sample, sequenced in a study of T cells in Graves' hyperthyroidism and ophthalmopathy. Researchers amplified the TCR beta CDR3 regions from RNA transcripts. The TCR CDR3 was amplified in a first-round RT-PCR using the HTBI primer set. Each CDR3 protein is one row after TCRdb ran MiXCR on the multiplex PCR reads. Among some 600,000 distinct CDR3 sequences listed, roughly 14% were seen once. Material for sequencing was blood. Every receptor here comes from a woman between 25 and 40 years old with Graves' hyperthyroidism that later progressed to Graves' ophthalmopathy.

Concerning this clonotype: A much more abundant neighbour one base away suggests this may be a read error. This chain connects TRBV19 to TRBJ2-2, with D perhaps assigned TRBD1 or TRBD2 (5 bases each). The CDR3 has 16 amino acids. Germline CDR1 is LNHDA and CDR2 is SQIVND (reference sequence). CDR3 region: CASSIPWQGNTGEPFF. CDR3 nucleotide sequence: TGTGCCAGTAGTATTCCCTGGCAGGGAAACACCGGGGAGCCGTTTTTT.

This clonotype was seen repeatedly, ten times or more. J is TRBJ2-1 and V is TRBV29-1; D is uncertain. Germline CDR1 reads SQVTM; CDR2 reads ANQGSEA. This CDR3 is 16 amino acids long. Trimming removed 3 bases at V and 0 bases at J, with 15 bases between. The CDR3 loop is CSVEYEDLSSYNEQFF. Written as DNA, the CDR3 is TGCAGCGTTGAGTATGAGGACCTGAGCTCCTACAATGAGCAGTTCTTC.

This clonotype was counted ten times or more. V usage is TRBV12-3 or TRBV12-4 and J usage is TRBJ2-5; TRBD1 agrees at 8 bases. Trimming cost V 2 bases and J 4 bases; bases outside gene matches: 3. This CDR3 region has 14 residues. The CDR3 protein is CASSLNRGIETQYF. The DNA for the CDR3 is TGTGCCAGCAGTTTAAACAGGGGGATAGAGACCCAGTACTTC.

This chain connects TRBV5-1 to TRBJ2-7; D remains unclear. Germline-derived CDR1 and CDR2 are SGHRS and YFSETQ. Trimming took off 2 bases at V and 6 bases at J, with 9 bases between the two ends. This CDR3 is 12 amino acids long. CDR3 sequence: CASSFSSGEQYF. The CDR3 DNA sequence: TGCGCCAGCAGCTTTTCCTCAGGCGAGCAGTACTTC.

Many counts were recorded for this clonotype. This chain uses TRBV18 with TRBJ2-3; D may be TRBD2 (5 bases). Germline V gene lookup returns CDR1 KGHSH and CDR2 LQKENI. The CDR3 is made up of 14 amino acids. V was shortened by 4 bases and J by 2 bases, with 10 bases between the two germline ends. CDR3 nucleotide sequence: TGTGCCAGCTCACGCCAGGAGGACACAGATACGCAGTATTTT. Protein sequence: CASSRQEDTDTQYF.

Many counts were recorded for this clonotype. The rearrangement uses TRBV24-1 and TRBJ2-3; maybe TRBD1 (5 bases). Germline CDR1 KGHDR, CDR2 SFDVKD. The CDR3 covers 16 residues. Trimming pared 2 bases from V and 1 base from J, leaving 12 bases between. CDR3 sequence (DNA): TGTGCCACCAGTGATTCACAGGCCCCTGGCACAGATACGCAGTATTTT. Amino acids: CATSDSQAPGTDTQYF.

This clonotype was found many times. The rearrangement uses TRBV12-3 or TRBV12-4 and TRBJ2-7; D remains ambiguous. The CDR3 sequence is 11 residues long. Trimming shortened V by 6 bases and J by 1 base, and 4 bases separated the two germline ends. CDR3 amino acids: CASSPSYEQYF. The CDR3, as DNA: TGTGCCAGCAGCCCTTCCTACGAGCAGTACTTC.

There are a few counts of this clonotype. V usage is TRBV18 and J usage is TRBJ1-1; a possible D gene is TRBD1 (5 bases). Per germline, CDR1 KGHSH and CDR2 LQKENI. This CDR3 has 13 amino acids. V was pared by 2 bases and J by 8 bases, with 12 bases between. The CDR3 spells CASSPGRGSEAFF. In nucleotides, the CDR3 is TGTGCCAGCTCACCAGGACGGGGCTCGGAAGCTTTCTTT. Drawing the rest from reference TRBV18 and TRBJ1-1, the complete variable domain is NAGVMQNPRHLVRRRGQEARLRCSPMKGHSHVYWYRQLPEEGLKFMVYLQKENIIDESGMPKERFSAEFPKEGPSILRIQQVVRGDSAAYFCASSPGRGSEAFFGQGTRLTVV.

This clonotype has a count of ten or more. The CDR3 here is CASSPNSAGRVDNSPLHF. In nucleotides, the CDR3 is TGTGCCAGCTCACCCAACTCCGCGGGCCGCGTGGATAATTCACCCCTCCACTTT. V usage is TRBV18 and J usage is TRBJ1-6; D gene ambiguous. Germline V gives CDR1 KGHSH, CDR2 LQKENI. CDR3 length equals 18 residues. Trimming stripped 3 bases from V and 5 bases from J, with 20 bases between.

This clonotype was observed a handful of times. The gene calls are TRBV7-9 and TRBJ2-3, with D perhaps matching TRBD1 (6 bases). CDR3 size: 18 residues. Trimming removed 4 bases at V and 4 bases at J, with 24 bases between. Germline V CDR1 and CDR2: SEHNR, FQNEAQ (reference sequence). The CDR3 loop is CASSSLSWTVVGADTQYF. The DNA of the CDR3 is TGTGCCAGCAGCTCCCTCTCTTGGACAGTAGTGGGGGCAGATACGCAGTATTTT. Variable domain in full (rest from reference TRBV7-9 and TRBJ2-3): DTGVSQNPRHKITKRGQNVTFRCDPISEHNRLYWYRQTLGQGPEFLTYFQNEAQLEKSRLLSDRFSAERPKGSFSTLEIQRTEQGDSAMYLCASSSLSWTVVGADTQYFGPGTRLTVL.

In this sample, this clonotype turned up many times. This chain links TRBV7-2 with TRBJ2-2, with 7 nucleotides matching TRBD1. The CDR3 contains 15 residues. Trimming took 4 bases from V and 7 from J; bases not matched to a gene: 9. Germline V lookup: CDR1 SGHTA, CDR2 FQGNSA. In DNA, the CDR3 is TGTGCCAGCAGCTCGACAGGGTTCAAGGGCGGGGAGCTGTTTTTT. Translated, it gives CASSSTGFKGGELFF.

This chain connects TRBV4-1 to TRBJ2-7, with D uncertain. Germline-derived CDR1 and CDR2 are MGHRA and YSYEKL. The CDR3 has 13 residues. With 0 bases removed from V and 4 bases from J, the gap between germline ends came to 7 bases. The chain's CDR3 is CASSQELRYEQYF. The CDR3 region has the DNA TGCGCCAGCAGCCAAGAGCTAAGGTACGAGCAGTACTTC.

This clonotype came up a few times. This sequence may be a read error, since a much larger clone differs from it by one base. The chain is built from TRBV7-2 and TRBJ2-5; D possibly corresponds to TRBD2 (5 bases). The length of the CDR3 is 16 residues. CDR1 and CDR2 from the germline V gene are SGHTA and FQGNSA. The CDR3 spells CASTLARTPGWETLYF. The CDR3 DNA follows: TGTGCCAGCACCTTAGCCCGGACCCCAGGATGGGAGACCCTGTACTTC. Using reference TRBV7-2 and TRBJ2-5 for the parts outside the CDR3, the full variable domain is GAGVSQSPSNKVTEKGKDVELRCDPISGHTALYWYRQSLGQGLEFLIYFQGNSAPDKSGLPSDRFSAERTGGSVSTLTIQRTQQEDSAVYLCASTLARTPGWETLYFGPGTRLLVL.

This clonotype has at least ten counts. The junction differs from germline at one of its ends, possibly a read error. The chain is built from TRBV7-9 and TRBJ2-5; D might be TRBD1 (6 bases). The germline gives CDR1 SEHNR, CDR2 FQNEAQ (reference sequence). CDR3 length: 12 amino acids. The CDR3 region is CASSFDQSGHDF. In DNA, the CDR3 is TGTGCCAGCAGCTTCGATCAGTCGGGACACGACTTC.

The genes are TRBV2 and TRBJ1-1; D remains ambiguous. The CDR3 spans 14 residues. Trimming removed 8 bases from V and 0 bases from J, with 13 bases in between. Germline CDR1 is SNHLY and CDR2 is FYNNEI. The CDR3 sequence is CASSNTLLNTEAFF. CDR3 in DNA: TGTGCCAGCTCCAACACCTTACTGAACACTGAAGCTTTCTTT.

This clonotype came up a few times. The genes are TRBV7-3 and TRBJ1-3; no definite D call. The CDR3 length is 14 residues. V dropped 5 bases and J dropped 4 bases, with 12 bases sitting between them. Germline-derived CDR1 and CDR2 are SGHTA and FQGTGA. The CDR3 loop reads CASSPHESGNTIYF. Written as DNA, the CDR3 is TGTGCCAGCAGCCCACATGAGTCGGGAAACACCATATATTTT.

This clonotype was detected many times. V and J are TRBV3-1 and TRBJ1-2; D unclear. Deletions cut 1 base from V and 8 bases from J, with 8 bases between. CDR3 length equals 12 residues. In germline, CDR1 is LGHDT, CDR2 YNNKEL (reference sequence). The chain's CDR3 is CASSQGLRGYTF. CDR3 nucleotides: TGTGCCAGCAGCCAAGGCTTGCGAGGCTACACCTTC.

This clonotype showed up many times. The chain employs TRBV12-3 or TRBV12-4 and TRBJ1-2, with 11 positions matching TRBD1. V dropped 6 bases and J dropped 4; count of bases not matched to a gene: 10. CDR3 length equals 16 residues. CDR3 amino acids: CASSRAGQGGTYGYTF. As DNA, the CDR3 is TGTGCCAGCAGCCGAGCGGGACAGGGGGGGACCTATGGCTACACCTTC.

In this sample, this clonotype turned up many times. The rearrangement uses TRBV2 and TRBJ2-6; no reliable D call. Between the trimmed V and J ends, which lost 3 bases and 1 base, there was a span of 7 bases. The CDR3 extends over 15 amino acids. Per the germline V gene, CDR1 is SNHLY and CDR2 is FYNNEI. The CDR3 is CASSDLYSGANVLTF. The CDR3 DNA reads as TGTGCCAGCAGTGACCTGTATTCTGGGGCCAACGTCCTGACTTTC.

The chain is built from TRBV5-4 and TRBJ2-5, with TRBD1 matching 7 bases. CDR3 length: 17 amino acids. Losses at the gene ends were 0 bases for V and 4 bases for J; bases not matched to a gene: 12. The germline V gene has CDR1 SGHNT and CDR2 YYREEE (reference sequence). In DNA form, the CDR3 reads TGTGCCAGCAGCTTGGTTAACAGGGGCGGCAAGGGAGAGACCCAGTACTTC. Translated: CASSLVNRGGKGETQYF. Filled out from reference TRBV5-4 and TRBJ2-5, the complete variable domain reads ETGVTQSPTHLIKTRGQQVTLRCSSQSGHNTVSWYQQALGQGPQFIFQYYREEENGRGNFPPRFSGLQFPNYSSELNVNALELDDSALYLCASSLVNRGGKGETQYFGPGTRLLVL.

This clonotype came up many times. The V and J genes are TRBV18 and TRBJ2-7; D might be TRBD1 or TRBD2, each matching 5 bases. This CDR3 is built from 14 residues. Trimming removed 5 bases at V and 2 bases at J, with 13 bases between. Per the germline V gene, CDR1 is KGHSH and CDR2 is LQKENI. The CDR3 DNA follows: TGTGCCAGCTCAGCCGGGACGGGACCCTACGAGCAGTACTTC. Its translation: CASSAGTGPYEQYF. Together with reference TRBV18 and TRBJ2-7, the CDR3 gives the full variable domain: NAGVMQNPRHLVRRRGQEARLRCSPMKGHSHVYWYRQLPEEGLKFMVYLQKENIIDESGMPKERFSAEFPKEGPSILRIQQVVRGDSAAYFCASSAGTGPYEQYFGPGTRLTVT.

This clonotype was found a few times. This chain links TRBV19 with TRBJ2-1; no reliable D call. The germline V and J ends were trimmed by 3 bases and 5 bases, with 11 bases remaining between them. From germline, CDR1 is LNHDA and CDR2 SQIVND (reference sequence). This CDR3 is 14 amino acids long. The CDR3 protein is CASSILTTNNEQFF. The CDR3, as DNA: TGTGCCAGTAGTATTCTAACCACTAACAATGAGCAGTTCTTC.

This clonotype is a singleton in its sample. The chain has TRBV2 and TRBJ2-3; TRBD2 is a possible D gene (5 bases). The germline CDR1 and CDR2 sequences are SNHLY and FYNNEI. Trimming stripped 8 bases from V and 8 bases from J, with 20 bases between. The CDR3 extends over 14 amino acids. CDR3 bases: TGTGCCAGCGCTGTGGGGAGTGGCAGAGCTACGCAGTATTTT. Translated: CASAVGSGRATQYF.

At least ten counts were recorded for this clonotype. The CDR3 spells CASSLLGQMAFF. In DNA, the CDR3 is TGTGCCAGCAGCCTGCTCGGCCAAATGGCTTTCTTT. The V call is TRBV12-3 or TRBV12-4, the J call TRBJ1-1; D gene uncertain. The V gene lost 6 bases and the J gene lost 11 bases, with 16 bases spanning the gap. The CDR3 contains 12 residues.

This clonotype has ten or more counts. The CDR3 here is CASSVPGRAGETQYF. The CDR3 DNA reads TGTGCCAGCAGTGTCCCGGGCCGAGCGGGGGAGACCCAGTACTTC. This chain uses TRBV6-1 with TRBJ2-5, with TRBD2 matching 7 bases. CDR1 and CDR2 from the germline V gene are MNHNS and SASEGT. The CDR3 is made up of 15 amino acids. V gave up 4 bases and J gave up 5 bases; unmatched junction bases: 10.

This clonotype appeared many times. The chain has TRBV20-1 and TRBJ2-5; perhaps TRBD2 as D (6 bases). V lost 6 bases, J lost 5 bases, and 19 bases lay in between. The CDR3 has 14 residues. Germline V gene data show CDR1 as DFQATT and CDR2 as SNEGSKA (reference sequence). The CDR3 DNA is TGCAGTGCAAAGGGACCCTGGGCGGGGGAGACCCAGTACTTC. Its protein is CSAKGPWAGETQYF.

This clonotype was recorded at least ten times. The genes are TRBV28 and TRBJ1-5, with a possible D match to TRBD1 (5 bases). V lost 3 bases, J lost 7 bases, and 16 bases lay in between. This CDR3 region has 15 residues. CDR1 MDHEN and CDR2 SYDVKM come from the germline V gene. The CDR3 nucleotides read TGTGCCAGCAGTTTGGTCCCAACCTCAGGGCAGCCCCAGCATTTT. The encoded protein is CASSLVPTSGQPQHF.

This clonotype has just a few counts. The V call is TRBV4-3, the J call TRBJ2-7; no clear D gene. V was pared by 4 bases and J by 5 bases, with 18 bases between. There are 15 residues in the CDR3. The germline V gene has CDR1 LGHNA and CDR2 YSLEER. Here the CDR3 reads CASSPLIVSRDEQYF. The CDR3 coding sequence is TGCGCCAGCAGCCCTCTCATCGTTAGCCGGGACGAGCAGTACTTC.

This clonotype occurred many times. At one end the junction does not follow the germline gene, possibly because of a read error. This chain links TRBV29-1 with TRBJ2-7; 9 positions agree with TRBD1. The CDR3 loop spans 14 amino acids. Germline V gene data show CDR1 as SQVTM and CDR2 as ANQGSEA. CDR3 protein: CSVDKGTGSSEQYF. The DNA for the CDR3 is TGCAGCGTTGATAAGGGGACAGGGTCCTCCGAGCAGTACTTC.

This clonotype was picked up a small number of times. The chain has TRBV4-1 and TRBJ2-7, with 7 bases matching TRBD1. CDR1 is MGHRA, CDR2 YSYEKL, per germline. V shed 0 bases and J 7 bases; nucleotides not matched to a gene: 6. The CDR3 length is 14 residues. The CDR3 here is CASSQERGPREQYF. CDR3 coding DNA: TGCGCCAGCAGCCAAGAAAGGGGGCCGAGAGAGCAGTACTTC.

This clonotype has ten or more counts. The chain is built from TRBV6-1 and TRBJ1-1; D is uncertain. This CDR3 is built from 13 residues. Between the trimmed V and J ends, which lost 6 bases and 3 bases, there was a span of 11 bases. Germline CDR1 reads MNHNS; CDR2 reads SASEGT. The CDR3 loop is CASSLKPDTEAFF. In DNA form, the CDR3 reads TGTGCCAGCAGCCTAAAACCTGACACTGAAGCTTTCTTT.